These 20 T cell receptor beta chains originate from one sample sequenced in a study of T cell responses to AZD1222 COVID-19 vaccine (dated by TCRdb to 2020 to 2023). The time point label on this specimen signifies: baseline before first vaccination. The library was prepared using the immunoSEQ multiplex PCR assay. Held by TCRdb, this immuneACCESS table contains in-frame sequences only and omits some clones. Under half of the omission traces to an unresolved V gene where checked; the cause of the rest is unknown. The sample has over 100,000 clones on record, 90% to 95% of them singletons. Of the sample, around 6.6% is held by the ten largest clones. The input for sequencing was peripheral blood, taken on day 0 of AZD1222 vaccination. All receptors derive from an adult in good health.

The genes are TRBV5-1 and TRBJ2-1; 9 bases align to TRBD1. V was pared by 5 bases and J by 8 bases, with 11 bases of the junction left unmatched. From germline, CDR1 is SGHRS and CDR2 YFSETQ. The CDR3 is 15 amino acids. This CDR3 is CASSYRDRVVDEQFF. The DNA for the CDR3 is TGCGCCAGCAGTTACCGGGACAGGGTGGTAGATGAGCAGTTCTTC.

V usage is TRBV5-8 and J usage is TRBJ2-1; possibly TRBD2 for D (5 bases). The CDR3 totals 12 residues. Trimming removed 4 bases from V and 10 bases from J, with 12 bases in between. Germline-derived CDR1 and CDR2 are SGHTS and YDEGEE. CDR3 residues: CASSATRVEQFF. DNA of the CDR3: TGTGCCAGCAGCGCTACTAGAGTAGAGCAGTTCTTC.

V gene TRBV4-3 combines with J gene TRBJ1-2, with D perhaps TRBD1 (5 bases). The germline V and J ends were trimmed by 2 bases and 8 bases, with 15 bases remaining between them. The CDR3 length is 14 residues. CDR1 is LGHNA, CDR2 YSLEER, per germline. As DNA, the CDR3 is TGCGCCAGCAGCCAAAGAGACAGAGCATCGGGCTACACCTTC. Amino acid sequence: CASSQRDRASGYTF.

The gene calls are TRBV6-5 and TRBJ2-7; TRBD1 matches 7 bases. Germline values: CDR1 MNHEY, CDR2 SVGAGI. The J segment lost 6 bases and the V segment lost 4 bases, leaving 3 bases of the junction unmatched. The CDR3 is 12 residues long. The chain's CDR3 is CASSSQGLEQYF. The CDR3 DNA follows: TGTGCCAGCAGTTCACAGGGGCTCGAGCAGTACTTC.

The chain links TRBV15 to TRBJ2-1, with TRBD2 identical over 7 bases. The CDR3 extends over 16 amino acids. The germline V gene has CDR1 LNHNV and CDR2 YYDKDF (reference sequence). With V trimmed by 0 bases and J by 4 bases, 6 bases remained unmatched. The CDR3 nucleotides read TGTGCCACCAGCAGAGAAAAGCGGGAAACTTACAATGAGCAGTTCTTC. Translating gives CATSREKRETYNEQFF.

The rearrangement links TRBV12-3 or TRBV12-4 to TRBJ1-2; TRBD1 aligns across 7 bases. The length of the CDR3 is 13 residues. The V gene end was trimmed by 6 bases and the J gene end by 4 bases; junction bases not matched to a gene: 5. For the CDR3, the DNA is TGTGCCAGCAGCACGACAGGGTTCTATGGCTACACCTTC. This gives the protein CASSTTGFYGYTF.

This clone was seen just once. The chain recombines TRBV7-9 with TRBJ2-3; 8 nucleotides line up with TRBD2. Germline assignment: CDR1 SEHNR and CDR2 FQNEAQ (reference sequence). CDR3 size: 14 residues. Trimming at V came to 7 bases and at J to 6 bases, leaving 9 bases not matched to a gene. CDR3 nucleotides: TGTGCCAGCACGAGTACTAGCGGTTGGGATACGCAGTATTTT. This codes for CASTSTSGWDTQYF.

The chain carries TRBV11-2 and TRBJ2-1, with 12 bases identical to TRBD2. This CDR3 has 15 residues. J was trimmed by 8 bases and V by 6 bases; bases with no gene match: 8. From germline, CDR1 is SGHAT and CDR2 FQNNGV. CDR3 coding DNA: TGTGCCAGCAGAAGCGGGACTAGCGGGTTGGATGAGCAGTTCTTC. Encoded protein: CASRSGTSGLDEQFF.

The chain links TRBV5-5 to TRBJ1-6; a weak D match, TRBD1 (6 bases). The ends were cut back, 0 bases at V and 10 bases at J, with 20 bases in the middle. CDR3 length equals 17 residues. The germline V gene encodes CDR1 SGHKS and CDR2 YYEKEE (reference sequence). The DNA of the CDR3 is TGTGCCAGCAGCTTGGCCCCACAGGGACCGGGTGTATCACCCCTCCACTTT. Its translation: CASSLAPQGPGVSPLHF.

This sequence joins TRBV7-8 and TRBJ2-1; unclear D gene. This CDR3 is 15 amino acids long. Germline CDR1 reads SGHVS; CDR2 reads FQNEAQ. V was pared by 5 bases and J by 6 bases, with 17 bases between. The CDR3 coding sequence is TGTGCCAGCAGCAAAATTAGACCGCCGGGCAATGAGCAGTTCTTC. It yields the protein CASSKIRPPGNEQFF.

This rearrangement joins TRBV6-5 to TRBJ1-4; D is unresolved. From germline, CDR1 is MNHEY and CDR2 SVGAGI. The CDR3 runs to 14 residues. Trimming took off 6 bases at V and 0 bases at J, with 8 bases between the two ends. The CDR3 is CASRPGATNEKLFF. CDR3 coding DNA: TGTGCCAGCAGACCAGGCGCAACTAATGAAAAACTGTTTTTT.

This clone appeared once. The chain has TRBV18 and TRBJ1-4, with a possible D match to TRBD1 (5 bases). V lost 3 bases to trimming and J lost 8 bases, with 7 bases between them. The germline CDR1 and CDR2 sequences are KGHSH and LQKENI. This CDR3 spans 12 amino acids. CDR3 sequence (DNA): TGTGCCAGCTCACCCGGGGACGAAAAACTGTTTTTT. Protein: CASSPGDEKLFF.

The chain has TRBV18 and TRBJ2-5, with D possibly TRBD1 on 5 matching bases. CDR1 and CDR2 from the germline V gene are KGHSH and LQKENI. The CDR3 runs 13 residues. The V and J ends lost 2 bases and 5 bases respectively, with 9 bases between them. The CDR3 DNA sequence: TGTGCCAGCTCACCAATCTCAGGGGAGACCCAGTACTTC. As protein: CASSPISGETQYF.

The chain carries TRBV7-8 and TRBJ2-3, with 7 bases identical to TRBD1. The trim removed 5 bases at V and 4 bases at J, leaving 9 bases unmatched. The CDR3 loop spans 15 amino acids. CDR1 and CDR2 (germline): SGHVS, FQNEAQ. This CDR3 is CASSPQGVDADTQYF. The CDR3 nucleotides read TGTGCCAGCAGCCCTCAGGGGGTCGACGCAGATACGCAGTATTTT.

The V and J genes are TRBV9 and TRBJ2-6; 8 positions match TRBD2. Germline V gives CDR1 SGDLS, CDR2 YYNGEE. The junction had 7 bases not matched to a gene; V was cut back by 4 bases and J by 1 base. The CDR3 extends over 17 amino acids. CDR3 DNA: TGTGCCAGCAGCCCGGGAGGGACGATATCTGGGGCCAACGTCCTGACTTTC. It specifies CASSPGGTISGANVLTF.

This clone was picked up one time. The V gene is TRBV12-3 or TRBV12-4, the J gene TRBJ1-4, with 8 bases that match TRBD1. CDR3 size: 13 residues. J was trimmed by 7 bases and V by 6 bases; bases with no gene match: 4. CDR3 loop: CASRQGAGEKLFF. CDR3 bases: TGTGCCAGCAGGCAGGGGGCTGGTGAAAAACTGTTTTTT.

The V call is TRBV29-1, the J call TRBJ2-7; 8 nucleotides match TRBD2. Germline lookup yields CDR1 SQVTM and CDR2 ANQGSEA. The V gene end was trimmed by 5 bases and the J gene end by 6 bases; junction bases not matched to a gene: 6. The CDR3 contains 12 residues. The CDR3 protein is CSVSGGRREQYF. The CDR3 region has the DNA TGCAGCGTTTCTGGCGGGAGGCGCGAGCAGTACTTC.

This chain connects TRBV18 to TRBJ2-7; 9 bases match TRBD2. Germline CDR1 KGHSH, CDR2 LQKENI. The CDR3 extends over 15 amino acids. With 4 bases clipped from V and 6 bases from J, the junction kept 10 bases outside the gene matches. The CDR3 sequence is CASSRISGSAAEQYF. For the CDR3, the DNA is TGTGCCAGCTCACGAATTAGCGGGAGTGCGGCCGAGCAGTACTTC.

The V call is TRBV2, the J call TRBJ1-5; TRBD1 is a possible D gene (6 bases). CDR1 and CDR2 (germline): SNHLY, FYNNEI. Between the trimmed V and J ends, which lost 6 bases and 4 bases, there was a span of 10 bases. The CDR3 is made up of 13 amino acids. CDR3: CASRNRENQPQHF. For the CDR3, the DNA is TGTGCCAGCAGGAACAGGGAAAATCAGCCCCAGCATTTT.

V usage is TRBV3-1 (or the pseudogene TRBV3-2) and J usage is TRBJ1-1; no clear D gene. Deletions cut 9 bases from V and 3 bases from J, with 14 bases between. The CDR3 is 13 amino acids. Germline V lookup: CDR1 LGHDT, CDR2 YNNKEL (reference sequence). Here the CDR3 reads CASKKRGYTEAFF. The CDR3 DNA reads TGTGCCAGTAAAAAGCGGGGTTACACTGAAGCTTTCTTT.